A single sample is the source of the 14 T cell receptor beta chains below, sequenced in a study of radiation and T cells in renal cell carcinoma. Measured with immunoSEQ multiplex PCR; TCRdb has only the in-frame clones, and not every one. In the table there are approximately 120,000 clones, approximately 85% of which are singletons. Time point reported: blood 2 weeks post-SBRT. The treatment is: 15 Gy SBRT to primary tumor, nephrectomy 4 weeks later. Here the sequenced sample was blood, taken from a patient whose treatment included radiotherapy and nephrectomy. The source is a man aged 45-65 years with renal cell carcinoma.

V and J are TRBV19 and TRBJ2-2; TRBD1 aligns across 7 bases. Per the germline V gene, CDR1 is LNHDA and CDR2 is SQIVND (reference sequence). V lost 4 bases to trimming and J lost 5 bases; unmatched junction nucleotides: 10. The CDR3 is 16 residues long. The chain's CDR3 is CASSTPSRGFTGELFF. As DNA, the CDR3 is TGTGCCAGTAGTACCCCAAGCAGGGGGTTTACCGGGGAGCTGTTTTTT.

J is TRBJ2-2 and V is TRBV18; D unclear. Trimming stripped 6 bases from V and 0 bases from J, with 11 bases between. Germline V gives CDR1 KGHSH, CDR2 LQKENI. The CDR3 has 15 residues. The CDR3 region has the DNA TGTGCCAGCTCGGATAGGACGGCGAACACCGGGGAGCTGTTTTTT. Translation gives CASSDRTANTGELFF.

This clone occurred once. The rearrangement links TRBV10-3 to TRBJ1-3; possible D gene TRBD1, 6 bases. The germline CDR1 and CDR2 sequences are ENHRY and SYGVKD. CDR3 length: 14 residues. Trimming removed 8 bases at V and 4 bases at J, with 15 bases between. CDR3 coding DNA: TGTGCCATCTCCTCGGCAGGGGACGGAAACACCATATATTTT. Translated, it gives CAISSAGDGNTIYF.

This clone was found once. The rearrangement joins TRBV19 to TRBJ2-1, with TRBD2 matching over 10 bases. CDR1 is LNHDA, CDR2 SQIVND, per germline (reference sequence). V shed 1 base, J shed 4 bases, and the junction held 4 bases outside the gene matches. The CDR3 length is 16 residues. The CDR3 DNA sequence: TGTGCCAGTAGTATAGGTAGCGGGAGGATATACAATGAGCAGTTCTTC. This translates into CASSIGSGRIYNEQFF.

The chain couples TRBV27 to TRBJ2-5; a weak D match, TRBD2 (6 bases). Trimming stripped 2 bases from V and 5 bases from J, with 9 bases between. CDR3 length: 13 residues. From germline, CDR1 is MNHEY and CDR2 SMNVEV (reference sequence). In nucleotides, the CDR3 is TGTGCCAGCAGTTTACGTCGGGGGGAGACCCAGTACTTC. Protein sequence: CASSLRRGETQYF.

Only one count was recorded for this clone. The CDR3 does not end in the conserved phenylalanine or tryptophan, so this is likely a read error. The DNA is left out, because the CDR3 cannot be placed on it with certainty; the CDR3 is given as TCRdb lists it. The V gene is TRBV6-5, the J gene TRBJ1-4. Inclusive of both ends, the CDR3 amounts to 12 amino acids. From germline, CDR1 is MNHEY and CDR2 SVGAGI. The CDR3 region is CASSKARETFFA.

On this clone: This specimen includes other DNA sequences encoding the same CDR3. The chain couples TRBV18 to TRBJ2-7; perhaps TRBD1 as D (5 bases). There are 13 residues in the CDR3. V lost 2 bases to trimming and J lost 4 bases, with 9 bases between them. Germline V CDR1 and CDR2: KGHSH, LQKENI. In DNA, the CDR3 is TGTGCCAGCTCACCAGGGGCTGGGTACGAGCAGTACTTC. Translated, it gives CASSPGAGYEQYF.

The sample holds a few counts of this clone. The J gene is TRBJ2-3, the V gene TRBV7-2; possibly TRBD2 for D (5 bases). V dropped 2 bases and J dropped 5 bases, with 14 bases sitting between them. The CDR3 loop spans 15 amino acids. Germline V lookup: CDR1 SGHTA, CDR2 FQGNSA. This CDR3 reads CASSLLGLREDTQYF. The CDR3 bases are TGTGCCAGCAGCTTACTCGGGTTGAGGGAAGATACGCAGTATTTT.

The rearrangement uses TRBV1 and TRBJ1-5; TRBD1 is the table's D call and was not checked against the DNA. TRBV1 represents a pseudogene. CDR3 length: 19 residues. This CDR3 reads CTSSQERRQVTLGNQPQHF. CDR3 sequence (DNA): TGCACCAGCAGCCAAGAAAGGAGACAGGTAACCCTGGGCAATCAGCCCCAGCATTTT.

The V call is TRBV6-5, the J call TRBJ2-7; D is ambiguous. V lost 5 bases to trimming and J lost 3 bases, with 8 bases between them. The CDR3 has 12 amino acids. Germline V gene data show CDR1 as MNHEY and CDR2 as SVGAGI. In nucleotides, the CDR3 is TGTGCCAGCAGTACCCAGAACTACGAGCAGTACTTC. Its translation is CASSTQNYEQYF.

J is TRBJ1-5 and V is TRBV2; 10 bases align to TRBD1. CDR1 and CDR2 (germline): SNHLY, FYNNEI. The CDR3 extends over 14 amino acids. Unmatched junction bases numbered 3, after V lost 4 bases and J lost 6 bases. This chain's CDR3 is CASSGQGASQPQHF. CDR3 nucleotides: TGTGCCAGCAGTGGACAGGGGGCGAGTCAGCCCCAGCATTTT.

The V call is TRBV2, the J call TRBJ2-5, with D perhaps matching TRBD1 or TRBD2 (5 bases each). The V gene's germline CDR1 is SNHLY and CDR2 FYNNEI. This CDR3 is built from 15 residues. The V end lost 8 bases, the J end lost 2 bases, and 18 bases lay between the germline ends. For the CDR3, the DNA is TGTGCCAGCCACCCAGGGAGATCCGCTCAAGAGACCCAGTACTTC. As protein: CASHPGRSAQETQYF. Supplemented by reference TRBV2 and TRBJ2-5, the full variable domain reads EPEVTQTPSHQVTQMGQEVILRCVPISNHLYFYWYRQILGQKVEFLVSFYNNEISEKSEIFDDQFSVERPDGSNFTLKIRSTKLEDSAMYFCASHPGRSAQETQYFGPGTRLLVL.

The chain uses TRBV11-1 and TRBJ2-3; 10 positions match TRBD2. Trimming cost V 4 bases and J 4 bases; bases outside gene matches: 5. The CDR3 consists of 15 residues. Germline V CDR1 and CDR2: SGHAT, FQDESV (reference sequence). The CDR3 reads CASSYERGGPDTQYF. Here the CDR3 DNA reads TGTGCCAGCAGCTACGAGCGGGGGGGCCCAGATACGCAGTATTTT.

The chain employs TRBV6-6 and TRBJ1-1; D is uncertain. This CDR3 comprises 13 residues. V was pared by 2 bases and J by 6 bases, with 10 bases between. Germline V gene sequence: CDR1 MNHNY, CDR2 SVGAGI (reference sequence). The CDR3 DNA sequence: TGTGCCAGCAGTTACCCGCCAAATCCTGAAGCTTTCTTT. The encoded protein is CASSYPPNPEAFF.